Only a few counts were recorded for the clone carrying this T cell receptor (beta chain). Its antigen is currently unknown. These data come from a study of T-cell reconstitution after alpha-beta-depleted transplantation in children. The CDR3 has 16 amino acids. Germline loops: CDR1 SGHTA, CDR2 FQGNSA. The V gene end was trimmed by 3 bases and the J gene end by 5 bases; junction bases not matched to a gene: 7. Study outcomes and limitations: A year had passed since transplant, and T-cell counts and diversity by then came mostly from newly produced T cells. Alpha-beta T cells about two months after transplant reportedly derived from several hundred expanded graft clones. The high TCRbeta diversity at day 60 in some patients came from surviving recipient T cells and thymic progenitors.

Unique molecular identifiers were used in preparing the TCRbeta library. TCRdb reprocessed the PCR reads via MiXCR and lists one record per CDR3 protein. The repertoire holds about 300,000 distinct CDR3 sequences, with roughly 7.8% as singletons. The TCR comes from a female patient between 2 and 15 years old who had a stem cell transplant for Fanconi anemia, so the T cells may come from the graft donor. V usage is TRBV7-2 and J usage is TRBJ2-7; 13 nucleotides agree with TRBD2. The sample was peripheral blood, taken 360 days after TCRalphabeta/CD19-depleted stem cell transplant. The CDR3 loop reads CASSFTSGGAGDEQYF. For the CDR3, the DNA is TGTGCCAGCAGCTTCACTAGCGGGGGGGCCGGTGACGAGCAGTACTTC.